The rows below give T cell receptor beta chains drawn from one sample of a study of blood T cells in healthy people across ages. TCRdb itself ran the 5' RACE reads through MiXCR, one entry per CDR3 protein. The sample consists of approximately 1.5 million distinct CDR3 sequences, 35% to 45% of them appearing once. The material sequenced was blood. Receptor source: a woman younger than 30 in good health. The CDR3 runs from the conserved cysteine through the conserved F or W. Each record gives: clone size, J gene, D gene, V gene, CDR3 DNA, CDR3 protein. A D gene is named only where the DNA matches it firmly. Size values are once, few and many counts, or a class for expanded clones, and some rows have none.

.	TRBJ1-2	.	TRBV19	TGTGCCAGTGTACAGGGAGCGAGTGGCTACACCTTC	CASVQGASGYTF
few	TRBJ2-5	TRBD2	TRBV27	TGTGCCAGCAGTCCCGGGACTAGCGGGGGATTAGAGACCCAGTACTTC	CASSPGTSGGLETQYF
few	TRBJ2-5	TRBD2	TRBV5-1	TGCGCCAGCAGGAAGACTAGCGGGGTGAAGGAGACCCAGTACTTC	CASRKTSGVKETQYF
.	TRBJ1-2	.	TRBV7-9	TGTGCCGGCAGCTTAAGGACAGAGCCTAACTATGGCTACACCTTC	CAGSLRTEPNYGYTF
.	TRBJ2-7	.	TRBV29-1	TGCAGCGTGTGGACATACTCCTACAATGAGCAGTACTTC	CSVWTYSYNEQYF
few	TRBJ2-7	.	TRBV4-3	TGCGCCAGCAGCCAAGCTCGGTCGCAGGTACAAACCTACGAGCAGTACTTC	CASSQARSQVQTYEQYF
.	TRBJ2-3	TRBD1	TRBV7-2	TGTGCCAGCAGCTTCCTCGGACAGGGGCCAATCCTCGTAGATACGCAGTATTTT	CASSFLGQGPILVDTQYF
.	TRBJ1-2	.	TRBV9	TGTGCCAGCAGCGTAGAGAACACCGCTAACTATGGCTACACCTTC	CASSVENTANYGYTF
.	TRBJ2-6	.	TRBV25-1	TGTGCCAGCAGTGAAGACCCAGGCTCTGGGGCCAACGTCCTGACTTTC	CASSEDPGSGANVLTF
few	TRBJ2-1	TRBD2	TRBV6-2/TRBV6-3	TGTGCCAGTAGACTAGCGGGGGTGGTTTATGAGCAGTTCTTC	CASRLAGVVYEQFF
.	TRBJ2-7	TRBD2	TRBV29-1	TGCAGCGCTAGGGAGGGGTTTTACAATGAGCAGTACTTC	CSAREGFYNEQYF
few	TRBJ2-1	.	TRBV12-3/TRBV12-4	TGTGCCACCGCGTCCCTGCGAGAGCAGTTCTTC	CATASLREQFF
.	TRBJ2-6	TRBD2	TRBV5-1	TGCGCCAGCAGCTTAGTCCTAGCGGGTATCTCTGGGGCCAACGTCCTGACTTTC	CASSLVLAGISGANVLTF
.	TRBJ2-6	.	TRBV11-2	TGTGCCAGCAGCTTACTGCCTGGGCGAACTGCACCCCTCCTGACTTTC	CASSLLPGRTAPLLTF
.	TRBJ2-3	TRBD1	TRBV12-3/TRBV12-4	TGTGCCAGCAGCTGGACAGGACGTACAGATGTGGAGTATTTT	CASSWTGRTDVEYF
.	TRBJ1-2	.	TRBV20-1	TGCAGTGCCGGGCGGGCAGTCTATGGCTACACCTTC	CSAGRAVYGYTF
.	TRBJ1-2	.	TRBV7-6	TGTGCCAGCAGCCCTCGTCGGACATCTAACTATGGCTACACCTTC	CASSPRRTSNYGYTF
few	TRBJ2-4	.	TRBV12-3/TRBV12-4	TGTGCCAGCAGTTTAGCCGTCCTAAGAGCCAAAAACATTCAGTACTTC	CASSLAVLRAKNIQYF
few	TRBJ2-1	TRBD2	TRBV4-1	TGCGCCAGCAGCCAAACAAGAGCGGGGGGGCCTTACAATGAGCAGTTCTTC	CASSQTRAGGPYNEQFF
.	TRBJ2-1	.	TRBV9	TGTGCCAGCAGCGTAGAGGGCCAGGGGACCGACAATGAGCAGTTCTTC	CASSVEGQGTDNEQFF
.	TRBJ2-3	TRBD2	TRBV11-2	TGTGCCAGCAGCTTAGGTAGCGGGGTGAGCACAGATACGCAGTATTTT	CASSLGSGVSTDTQYF
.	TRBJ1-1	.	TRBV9	TGTGCCAGCAGCCGGCTAACGGGCACTGAAGCTTTCTTT	CASSRLTGTEAFF
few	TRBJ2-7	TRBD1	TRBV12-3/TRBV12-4	TGTGCCAGCAGAGCAACAGGGGAAGGCTACGAGCAGTACTTC	CASRATGEGYEQYF
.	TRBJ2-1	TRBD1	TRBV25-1	TGTGCCAGCAGTGAGGACAGGGGGACAAATGGGCAGTTCTTC	CASSEDRGTNGQFF